This T cell receptor beta chain was obtained from a study of blood T cell repertoires in COVID-19 (TCRdb year 2020). Broadly, across the study: Samples from collaborators originated in the United States, Italy and Spain and spanned both the acute and convalescent phases of COVID-19. The material from the prospective study consisted of cDNA or gDNA derived from T cells, B-cell-depleted T cells, or PBMCs. The dataset comprised deeply sampled blood TCRbeta repertoires from subjects exposed to, actively infected with, or recovered from COVID-19. The repertoires were released in a freely available public database intended as a resource for research on the immune response to SARS-CoV-2. Samples came from the ongoing ImmuneRACE study (first 160 participants) plus 1,254 subjects from 6 global collaborators. The sample metadata nearly always contained a de-identified subject ID, COVID-19 status, age in years and sex. Where available, HLA class I and class II types were taken from metadata supplied by the sample provider and were not determined by assay-based typing.

TCRbeta CDR3 regions were amplified from genomic DNA by means of the immunoSEQ Assay, a bias-controlled multiplex PCR. The source study handled its data this way. The number of nucleated cells in each sample was estimated from the amplification of reference gene primers within the assay. Sequence reads were collapsed and filtered to measure the absolute abundance of every unique TCRbeta CDR3 rearrangement. For each sample, productive Simpson clonality was calculated as the square root of Simpson's diversity index across productive rearrangements. This immuneACCESS table, as held by TCRdb, lists in-frame sequences with V and J called but not all clones. Of the missing ones, under half trace to an unresolved V gene in checked studies; the others have no known cause. Clone size and V and J calls were adopted from that table, with D and trimming inferred from the DNA. Here the sample has around 260,000 clones; less than 90% occur a single time. Of the sample, approximately 2% is held by the ten largest clones.

From the cysteine through the phenylalanine, the CDR3 covers 13 amino acids. Kept here is only the CDR3 DNA, which spans 39 bases and is read in frame from base 1. Cut back by 8 bases and 8 bases, the V and J ends lie 18 bases apart. On this clone itself: The specificity of this receptor is unknown. No much larger clone is present one base from it, and per-base qualities are unavailable.

Each collaborating institution followed its own protocols to collect whole blood in K2EDTA tubes. For TCRbeta analysis, collaborator samples were shipped as frozen whole blood, as isolated PBMCs, or as DNA extracted from either sample type. What the authors observed across the whole study: The quantity of clinical and demographic metadata differed by source and by participant and was supplied without curation.

This receptor chain uses TRBV12-3 or TRBV12-4 and TRBJ1-1, with the D gene not confidently named. The TCR was taken from a man aged 25-45 years with active or convalescent COVID-19. Sequencing was done on a sample of peripheral blood. The CDR3 loop reads CASGYAATLEAFF. The DNA reads TGTGCCAGCGGGTACGCCGCGACACTCGAAGCTTTCTTT.